This TCR beta chain was sequenced in a study of cytomegalovirus exposure and HLA in healthy donors. Study as a whole: Around 200 million T cells yielded 90 million to 130 million unique TCR beta sequences, as an earlier analysis found.

PCR was performed using 60 Vbeta and 13 Jbeta primers. In the source study's methods: The authors later counted roughly 87 million unique TCR beta chains, some 12 million of them shared. Method: immunoSEQ multiplex PCR; TCRdb's copy keeps in-frame clones and lacks some. The V and J calls and clone size are taken from that table; D and trimming were inferred from the DNA. The sample carries 140,000 to 150,000 clones, over 65% recorded once. Healthy individuals who donated bone marrow served as the donors. Trimming removed 6 bases at V and 1 base at J, with 9 bases between. CDR1 is SNHLY, CDR2 FYNNEI, per germline. The CDR3 loop spans 13 amino acids.

The sample comprised PBMCs. The TCR comes from a female donor in good health and CMV-seronegative. The V call is TRBV2, the J call TRBJ1-1, with TRBD1 as a possible D gene (5 bases). The chain's CDR3 is CASRKTGNTEAFF. The DNA of the CDR3 is TGTGCCAGCAGGAAAACAGGGAACACTGAAGCTTTCTTT.